A single sample gave rise to the 5 T cell receptor beta chains below, sequenced in a study of OX40 agonist ivuxolimab in advanced cancers. The protocol was immunoSEQ multiplex PCR, while the TCRdb copy is restricted to in-frame clones and leaves out a portion. The sample has under 140,000 clones; over 85% are singletons. The material was CD4+ or CD8+ T cells sorted from blood, obtained in a trial of the OX40 agonist ivuxolimab. The receptors shown here come from an adult with an advanced solid tumor such as melanoma, head and neck, liver or kidney cancer.

The chain has TRBV30 and TRBJ2-5; D is unclear. V lost 1 base and J lost 1, with 4 bases in between. Germline loops: CDR1 GTSNPN, CDR2 SVGIG (reference sequence). CDR3 length: 12 residues. The CDR3 bases are TGTGCCTGGAGTGGTTCCCAAGAGACCCAGTACTTC. Amino acid sequence: CAWSGSQETQYF.

V gene TRBV6-5 combines with J gene TRBJ1-1; the D is unclear. Trimming shortened V by 3 bases and J by 3 bases, and 17 bases separated the two germline ends. Germline CDR1 is MNHEY and CDR2 is SVGAGI. This CDR3 comprises 16 residues. Here the CDR3 DNA reads TGTGCCAGCAGTTATACCAGCCTTGTGAGTGACACTGAAGCTTTCTTT. Protein sequence: CASSYTSLVSDTEAFF.

This rearrangement joins TRBV14 to TRBJ2-3; D may be TRBD1 (5 bases). Germline CDR1 and CDR2: SGHDN and FVKESK. The V end was cut by 3 bases, the J end by 4 bases, with 8 bases between. The CDR3 length is 13 residues. Written as DNA, the CDR3 is TGTGCCAGCAGCCATCCAGGGCCAGATACGCAGTATTTT. It is translated as CASSHPGPDTQYF. The full variable domain, completed using reference TRBV14 and TRBJ2-3, is EAGVTQFPSHSVIEKGQTVTLRCDPISGHDNLYWYRRVMGKEIKFLLHFVKESKQDESGMPNNRFLAERTGGTYSTLKVQPAELEDSGVYFCASSHPGPDTQYFGPGTRLTVL.

The chain recombines TRBV6-1 with TRBJ1-5, with a tentative D call TRBD1 (6 bases). The germline V gene encodes CDR1 MNHNS and CDR2 SASEGT. V lost 7 bases to trimming and J lost 5 bases, with 9 bases between them. The CDR3 runs to 12 residues. As DNA, the CDR3 is TGTGCCAGCAAAGGGGGTGATCAGCCCCAGCATTTT. Its protein is CASKGGDQPQHF.

V is TRBV6-5 and J is TRBJ1-1; D might be TRBD1 (5 bases). Trimming cost V 5 bases and J 2 bases, with 15 bases left between them. CDR3 length equals 15 residues. Per the germline V gene, CDR1 is MNHEY and CDR2 is SVGAGI. In DNA, the CDR3 is TGTGCCAGCAGTAAAAGCAGGGTTTTTAACACTGAAGCTTTCTTT. As protein: CASSKSRVFNTEAFF.